Following are 3 T cell receptor beta chains from one sample sequenced in a study of blood T cell repertoires in COVID-19. Generated by immunoSEQ multiplex PCR, the TCRdb table keeps only in-frame clones and is missing some. The sample includes 140,000 to 150,000 clones, roughly 89% of them seen just once. The sample consisted of peripheral blood. The receptors shown here come from a human donor in a cohort sampled during active COVID-19.

The chain uses TRBV6-4 and TRBJ2-1; 9 nucleotides match TRBD2. The germline V gene encodes CDR1 MRHNA and CDR2 SNTAGT. J gave up 9 bases and V 0 bases, and 12 bases lay outside the gene matches. CDR3 length: 17 amino acids. The CDR3 loop is CASSDSSYGGGASEQFF. CDR3 in DNA: TGTGCCAGCAGTGACTCGAGTTACGGCGGGGGGGCGAGTGAGCAGTTCTTC.

The V gene is TRBV29-1, the J gene TRBJ2-3; D might be TRBD2 (7 bases). Trimming cost V 2 bases and J 3 bases, with 12 bases left between them. Germline V gene sequence: CDR1 SQVTM, CDR2 ANQGSEA. The CDR3 contains 14 residues. The CDR3 sequence: CSVERGGGTDTQYF. CDR3 in DNA: TGCAGCGTTGAAAGGGGGGGAGGAACAGATACGCAGTATTTT.

The chain links TRBV14 to TRBJ2-7, with unresolved D. CDR1 and CDR2 from the germline V gene are SGHDN and FVKESK. The CDR3 runs 14 residues. Trimming left V 0 bases short and J 0 bases short, with 6 bases between. Here the CDR3 reads CASSQDTYSYEQYF. Here the CDR3 DNA reads TGTGCCAGCAGCCAAGATACTTACTCCTACGAGCAGTACTTC.